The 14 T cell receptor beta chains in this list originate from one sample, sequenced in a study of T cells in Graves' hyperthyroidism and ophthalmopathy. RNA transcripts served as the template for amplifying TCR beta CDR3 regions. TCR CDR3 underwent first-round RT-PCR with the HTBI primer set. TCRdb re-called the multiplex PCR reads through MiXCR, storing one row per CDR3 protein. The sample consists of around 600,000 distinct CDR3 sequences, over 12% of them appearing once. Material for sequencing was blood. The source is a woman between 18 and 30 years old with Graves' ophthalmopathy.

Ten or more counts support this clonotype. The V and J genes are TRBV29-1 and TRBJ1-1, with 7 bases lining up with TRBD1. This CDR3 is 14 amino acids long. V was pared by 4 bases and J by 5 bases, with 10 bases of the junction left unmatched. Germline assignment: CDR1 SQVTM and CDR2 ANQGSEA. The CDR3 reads CSVVSTGSKTEAFF. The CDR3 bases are TGCAGCGTTGTTTCGACAGGGAGTAAAACTGAAGCTTTCTTT.

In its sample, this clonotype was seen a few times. The DNA for the CDR3 is TGTGCCAGCAGCTTGGTCGGGAAAGGTTCCTACAATGAGCAGTTCTTC. Translation: CASSLVGKGSYNEQFF. The V call is TRBV5-4, the J call TRBJ2-1; D might be TRBD2 (5 bases). The V gene's germline CDR1 is SGHNT and CDR2 YYREEE (reference sequence). This CDR3 comprises 16 residues. V lost 0 bases to trimming and J lost 1 base, with 11 bases between them.

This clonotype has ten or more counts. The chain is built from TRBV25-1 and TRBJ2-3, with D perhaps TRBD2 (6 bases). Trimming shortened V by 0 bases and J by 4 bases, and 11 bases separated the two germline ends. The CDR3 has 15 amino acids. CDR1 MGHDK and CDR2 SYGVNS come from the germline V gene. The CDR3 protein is CASSEYGGLADTQYF. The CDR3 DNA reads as TGTGCCAGCAGTGAATACGGGGGACTCGCAGATACGCAGTATTTT.

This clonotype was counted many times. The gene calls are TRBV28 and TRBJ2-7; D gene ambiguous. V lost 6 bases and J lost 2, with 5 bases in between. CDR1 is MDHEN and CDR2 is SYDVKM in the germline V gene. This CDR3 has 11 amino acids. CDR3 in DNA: TGTGCCAGCAGGTCCCCCTACGAGCAGTACTTC. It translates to CASRSPYEQYF.

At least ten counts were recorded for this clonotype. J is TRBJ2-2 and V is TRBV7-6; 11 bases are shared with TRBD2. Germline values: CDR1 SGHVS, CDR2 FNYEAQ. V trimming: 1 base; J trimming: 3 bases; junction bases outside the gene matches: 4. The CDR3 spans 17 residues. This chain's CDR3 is CASSLGSSGRHTGELFF. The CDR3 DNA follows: TGTGCCAGCAGCTTAGGCTCTAGCGGGAGGCACACCGGGGAGCTGTTTTTT.

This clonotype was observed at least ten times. The CDR3 loop is CAWSSDRGTYGYTF. The CDR3 nucleotides read TGTGCCTGGAGTTCGGACAGGGGTACCTATGGCTACACCTTC. The rearrangement joins TRBV30 to TRBJ1-2; 9 nucleotides agree with TRBD1. The CDR3 length is 14 residues. V was pared by 2 bases and J by 4 bases, with 5 bases of the junction left unmatched. CDR1 is GTSNPN and CDR2 is SVGIG in the germline V gene (reference sequence).

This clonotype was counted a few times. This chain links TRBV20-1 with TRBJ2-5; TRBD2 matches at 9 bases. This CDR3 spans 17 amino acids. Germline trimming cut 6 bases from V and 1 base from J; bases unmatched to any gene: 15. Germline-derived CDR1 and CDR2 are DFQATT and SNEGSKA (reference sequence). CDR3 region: CSAGTYTSGRSQETQYF. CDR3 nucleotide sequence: TGCAGTGCGGGAACATACACTAGCGGGCGGTCCCAAGAGACCCAGTACTTC.

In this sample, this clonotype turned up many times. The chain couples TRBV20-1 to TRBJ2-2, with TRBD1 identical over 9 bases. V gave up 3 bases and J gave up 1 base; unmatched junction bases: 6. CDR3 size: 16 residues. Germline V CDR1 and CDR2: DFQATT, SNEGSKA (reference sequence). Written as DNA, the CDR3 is TGCAGTGCTAGCACGGGACAGGGTATGAACACCGGGGAGCTGTTTTTT. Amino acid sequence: CSASTGQGMNTGELFF.

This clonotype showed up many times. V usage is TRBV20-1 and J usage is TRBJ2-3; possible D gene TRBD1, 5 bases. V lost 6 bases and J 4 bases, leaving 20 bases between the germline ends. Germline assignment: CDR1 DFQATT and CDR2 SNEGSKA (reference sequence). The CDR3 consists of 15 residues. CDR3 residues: CSATGAVWGPDTQYF. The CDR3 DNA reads TGCAGTGCAACTGGGGCAGTTTGGGGCCCAGATACGCAGTATTTT.

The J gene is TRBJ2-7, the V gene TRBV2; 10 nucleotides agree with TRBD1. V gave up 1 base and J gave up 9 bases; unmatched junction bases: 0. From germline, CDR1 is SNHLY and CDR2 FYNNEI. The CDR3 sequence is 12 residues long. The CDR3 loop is CASSEGDRGQYF. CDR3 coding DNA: TGTGCCAGCAGTGAAGGGGACAGGGGGCAGTACTTC.

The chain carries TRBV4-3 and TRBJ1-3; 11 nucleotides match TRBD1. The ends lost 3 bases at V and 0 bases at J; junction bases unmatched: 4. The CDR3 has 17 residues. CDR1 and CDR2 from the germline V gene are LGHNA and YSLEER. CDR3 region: CASSQGTGGHSGNTIYF. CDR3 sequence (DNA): TGCGCCAGCAGCCAGGGGACAGGGGGGCACTCTGGAAACACCATATATTTT.

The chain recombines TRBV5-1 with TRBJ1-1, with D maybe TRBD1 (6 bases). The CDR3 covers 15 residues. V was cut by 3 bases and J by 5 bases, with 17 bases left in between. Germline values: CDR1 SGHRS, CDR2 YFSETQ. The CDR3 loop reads CASSWYGTGQTEAFF. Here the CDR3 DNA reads TGCGCCAGCAGCTGGTACGGAACAGGGCAAACTGAAGCTTTCTTT.

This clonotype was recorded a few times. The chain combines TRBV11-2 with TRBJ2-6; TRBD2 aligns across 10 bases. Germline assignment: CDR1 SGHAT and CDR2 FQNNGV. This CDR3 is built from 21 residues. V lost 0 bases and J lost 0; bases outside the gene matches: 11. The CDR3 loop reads CASSLDRFSGRPYSGANVLTF. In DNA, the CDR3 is TGTGCCAGCAGCTTAGATCGTTTTAGCGGGAGGCCATACTCTGGGGCCAACGTCCTGACTTTC.

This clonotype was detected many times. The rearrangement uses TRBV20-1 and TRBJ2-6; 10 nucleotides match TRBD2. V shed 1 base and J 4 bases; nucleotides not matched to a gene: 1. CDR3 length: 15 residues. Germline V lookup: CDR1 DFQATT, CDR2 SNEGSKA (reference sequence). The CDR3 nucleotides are TGCAGTGCTAGAGTAGCGGGGGGCGGGGCCAACGTCCTGACTTTC. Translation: CSARVAGGGANVLTF.